A selection of T cell receptor beta chains follows, all from one sample in a study of blood T cell repertoires in COVID-19. Sequencing was performed with immunoSEQ multiplex PCR; in TCRdb, only in-frame clones are kept and a portion is missing. The sample consists of 360,000 or so clones, 85% to 90% of them appearing once. The sequenced material came from PBMCs or T cells enriched from blood (not recorded which). These receptors came from a woman in her thirties who had recovered from COVID-19. The CDR3 runs from the conserved cysteine through the conserved F or W. The order of the fields is D gene, clone size, V gene, J gene, CDR3 DNA, CDR3 protein. A D gene is named only where the DNA matches it firmly. Clone size is shown for a subset of rows, as once, few, many or a class of expanded clone.

.	.	TRBV7-2	TRBJ2-1	TGTGCCAGCAGCGGTCGACAGCCTCTTCGCAATGAGCAGTTCTTC	CASSGRQPLRNEQFF
.	.	TRBV21-1	TRBJ1-2	TGTGCCAGCAGCCTACCTACTTTGACAGGGAGGTATGGCTACACCTTC	CASSLPTLTGRYGYTF
.	.	TRBV5-1	TRBJ1-5	TGCGCCAGCAGCTTAGGAACAGGGTGGAGACAGCCCCAGCATTTT	CASSLGTGWRQPQHF
.	.	TRBV28	TRBJ1-6	TGTGCCAGCAGTTTCCGGGGGAATTCACCCCTCCACTTT	CASSFRGNSPLHF
.	.	TRBV5-1	TRBJ1-6	TGCGCCAGCAGCTTGGACCCACCGGGTTCACCCCTCCACTTT	CASSLDPPGSPLHF
TRBD1	.	TRBV7-9	TRBJ1-6	TGTGCCAGCAGCTTCAGTTCCGGGACAGGGGGCGAGAATTCACCCCTCCACTTT	CASSFSSGTGGENSPLHF
TRBD1	once	TRBV10-3	TRBJ2-7	TGTGCCATCAGTGAGTCGACAGGGAACTCCTACGAGCAGTACTTC	CAISESTGNSYEQYF
TRBD2	once	TRBV6-2/TRBV6-3	TRBJ2-1	TGTGCCAGCAGTTACTCACTAGCGGGGGGCATGTTCTTC	CASSYSLAGGMFF
.	.	TRBV30	TRBJ1-6	TGTGCCTGGAGCCCTATCCAGGGTGGTTCCTATAATTCACCCCTCCACTTT	CAWSPIQGGSYNSPLHF
TRBD1	.	TRBV5-1	TRBJ1-4	TGCGCCAGCAGCTTGGAGGGGGCCGGTGAAAAACTGTTTTTT	CASSLEGAGEKLFF
TRBD1	many	TRBV7-3	TRBJ2-7	TGTGCCAGCAGCTTAGGGACAGGGGGCTACGACGAGCAGTACTTC	CASSLGTGGYDEQYF
TRBD1	.	TRBV28	TRBJ1-4	TGTGCCAGCAGTTGGACCGGGACAGGGGATGAAAAACTGTTTTTT	CASSWTGTGDEKLFF
.	.	TRBV27	TRBJ2-5	TGTGCCAGCAGTTTATCGGTGACTCCCGAGACCCAGTACTTC	CASSLSVTPETQYF
TRBD1	.	TRBV7-2	TRBJ2-7	TGTGCCAGCAGCTTACCCGAATTACAGGGGATGTTGTCCTACGAGCAGTACTTC	CASSLPELQGMLSYEQYF
.	.	TRBV6-5	TRBJ1-2	TGTGCCAGCAGTTACACCGGGGTTAACTATGGCTACACCTTC	CASSYTGVNYGYTF
TRBD2	.	TRBV19	TRBJ2-2	TGTGCCAGTAGTATAGCTATTAGCGGGAGTCATACCGGGGAGCTGTTTTTT	CASSIAISGSHTGELFF
.	once	TRBV3-1/TRBV3-2	TRBJ2-1	TGTGCCAGCAGCCATACTCAAACCTACAATGAGCAGTTCTTC	CASSHTQTYNEQFF
.	.	TRBV7-3	TRBJ2-1	TGTGCCAGCAGCTTAATCGGCGGGGGCGACAATGAGCAGTTCTTC	CASSLIGGGDNEQFF
.	few	TRBV6-2/TRBV6-3	TRBJ1-5	TGTGCCAGCAGTCCCGATAATGCCTGGTCGGATCAGCCCCAGCATTTT	CASSPDNAWSDQPQHF
.	.	TRBV27	TRBJ1-1	TGTGCCAGCAGTTTAATGGTGGACTTCGCTGAAGCTTTCTTT	CASSLMVDFAEAFF
.	.	TRBV10-3	TRBJ1-2	TGTGCCATCAGTGAGAGGAGTGACTATGGCTACACCTTC	CAISERSDYGYTF
TRBD2	.	TRBV10-3	TRBJ2-5	TGTGCCACCGCACCGGTGGGACTAGCTCAAGAGACCCAGTACTTC	CATAPVGLAQETQYF
.	once	TRBV5-1	TRBJ2-4	TGCGCCAGCAGCTTGGCTAGCATTCAGTACTTC	CASSLASIQYF
.	.	TRBV7-6	TRBJ1-4	TGTGCCAGCAGCTTAGTTTCAGGTCTTAATGAAAAACTGTTTTTT	CASSLVSGLNEKLFF
.	once	TRBV9	TRBJ1-5	TGTGCCAGCAGCGTAGGCAGGGGCGAGGGTCAGCCCCAGCATTTT	CASSVGRGEGQPQHF